This T cell receptor beta chain was sequenced for a study of blood T cells in healthy people across ages. This clonotype was detected only once. Peripheral blood from each donor was collected in a volume of approximately 10 milliliters. The authors extracted at least 5.5 micrograms of total RNA per sample. For the second PCR, which ran for about 6 to 11 cycles, a sample-barcoded 5' primer and a J-beta primer mix were used. From the 5' RACE reads, TCRdb called clonotypes with MiXCR, one entry per CDR3 protein. The sample shows around 710,000 distinct CDR3 sequences, roughly 47% of them seen only once. Per germline, CDR1 MNHEY and CDR2 SVGEGT. The trim removed 7 bases at V and 3 bases at J, leaving 3 bases unmatched. This CDR3 has 13 residues.

The chain employs TRBV6-2 or TRBV6-3 and TRBJ1-2, with 9 bases matching TRBD1. This sequence was found in an older woman in good health. Source material: blood. The CDR3 DNA sequence: TGTGCCAGCATGACAGGGGGGGACTATGGCTACACCTTC. Translated: CASMTGGDYGYTF.